This TCR beta chain was identified in a study of blood T cell repertoires in COVID-19. CDR1 is MGHRA, CDR2 YSYEKL, per germline. V lost 1 base, J lost 3 bases, and 3 bases stayed unmatched. The CDR3 totals 15 residues. The protocol was immunoSEQ multiplex PCR, while the TCRdb copy is restricted to in-frame clones and leaves out a portion. The sample gives 25,000 to 40,000 clones, 85% of which show up once; approximately 15% is in the top ten. The chain couples TRBV4-1 to TRBJ2-1; TRBD1 agrees at 7 bases. The clonotype was recovered from a woman aged 55-70 years with active COVID-19. Sequenced: peripheral blood. CDR3 in DNA: TGCGCCAGCAGCCAAGGTCAGGGGGTCTACAATGAGCAGTTCTTC. This gives the protein CASSQGQGVYNEQFF.